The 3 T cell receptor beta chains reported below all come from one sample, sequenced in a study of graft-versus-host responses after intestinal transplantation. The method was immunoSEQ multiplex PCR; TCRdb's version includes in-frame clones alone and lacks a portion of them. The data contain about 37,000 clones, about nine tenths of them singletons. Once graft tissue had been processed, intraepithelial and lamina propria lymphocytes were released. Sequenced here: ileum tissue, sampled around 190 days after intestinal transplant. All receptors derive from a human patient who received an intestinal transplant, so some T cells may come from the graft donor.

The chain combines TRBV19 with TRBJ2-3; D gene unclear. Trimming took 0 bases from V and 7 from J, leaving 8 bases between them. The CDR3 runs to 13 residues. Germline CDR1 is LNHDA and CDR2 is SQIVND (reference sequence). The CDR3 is CASSIDGINTQYF. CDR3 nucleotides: TGTGCCAGTAGTATAGATGGGATTAATACGCAGTATTTT.

This chain's CDR3 is CASSLGTAITDTQYF. For the CDR3, the DNA is TGTGCCAGCAGTTTAGGAACAGCCATCACAGATACGCAGTATTTT. This chain uses TRBV27 with TRBJ2-3; the D is unclear. Per the germline V gene, CDR1 is MNHEY and CDR2 is SMNVEV (reference sequence). This CDR3 spans 15 amino acids. Between the trimmed V and J ends, which lost 2 bases and 2 bases, there was a span of 11 bases.

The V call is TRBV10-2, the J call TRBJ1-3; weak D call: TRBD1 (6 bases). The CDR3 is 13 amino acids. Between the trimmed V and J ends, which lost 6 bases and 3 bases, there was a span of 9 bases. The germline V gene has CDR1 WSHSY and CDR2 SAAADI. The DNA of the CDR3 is TGCGCCAGCAGACAGGGTGGTGGAAACACCATATATTTT. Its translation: CASRQGGGNTIYF.